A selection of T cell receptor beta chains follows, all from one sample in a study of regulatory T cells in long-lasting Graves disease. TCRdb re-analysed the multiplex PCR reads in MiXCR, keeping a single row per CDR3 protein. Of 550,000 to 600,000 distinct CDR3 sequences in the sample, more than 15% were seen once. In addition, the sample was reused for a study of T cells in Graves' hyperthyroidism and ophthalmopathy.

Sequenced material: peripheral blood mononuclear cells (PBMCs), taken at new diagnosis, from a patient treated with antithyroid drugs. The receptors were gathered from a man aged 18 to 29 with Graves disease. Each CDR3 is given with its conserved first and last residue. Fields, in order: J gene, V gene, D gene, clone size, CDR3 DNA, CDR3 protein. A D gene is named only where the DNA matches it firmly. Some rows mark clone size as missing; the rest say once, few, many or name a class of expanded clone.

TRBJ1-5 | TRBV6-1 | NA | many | TGTGCCAGCAGTGAACTGGTCGCGGGAAGTCGCAATCAGCCCCAGCATTTT | CASSELVAGSRNQPQHF
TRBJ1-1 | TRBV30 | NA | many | TGTGCCTGGGGGAGTGGGGGCAGAGCTTTCTTT | CAWGSGGRAFF
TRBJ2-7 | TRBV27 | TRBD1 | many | TGTGCCAGGGACAGGGGCCATCTCCGAGAGCAGTACTTC | CARDRGHLREQYF
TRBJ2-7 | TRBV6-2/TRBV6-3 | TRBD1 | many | TGTGCCAGCAGTTCTCAGGACAGGCAGACCTACGAGCAGTACTTC | CASSSQDRQTYEQYF
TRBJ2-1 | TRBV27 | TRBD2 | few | TGTGCCAGCAGTTTACGAGCGGGGGGGATTTACAATGAGCAGTTCTTC | CASSLRAGGIYNEQFF
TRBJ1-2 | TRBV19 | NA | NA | TGTGCCAGCCGAAATCCGGGATTCCAGGATTATGGCTACACCTTC | CASRNPGFQDYGYTF
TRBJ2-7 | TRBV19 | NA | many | TGTGCCAGTAGCTGGAGGGCCGCCTACGAGCAGTACTTC | CASSWRAAYEQYF
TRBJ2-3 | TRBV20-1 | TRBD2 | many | TGCAGTGCAACTAGCGGGAAGAGCACAGATACGCAGTATTTT | CSATSGKSTDTQYF
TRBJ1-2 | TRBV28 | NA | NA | TGTGCCAGCAGTTTATATTTCAGGGAGGGAGGCTATGGCTACACCTTC | CASSLYFREGGYGYTF
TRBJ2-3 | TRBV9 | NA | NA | TGTGCCAGCAGCGTAGGGGGATCTAGCACAGATACGCAGTATTTT | CASSVGGSSTDTQYF
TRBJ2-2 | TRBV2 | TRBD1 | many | TGTGCCAGCAGGAGGGTCAGGGGGCCGGTCGGGGAGCTGTTTTTT | CASRRVRGPVGELFF
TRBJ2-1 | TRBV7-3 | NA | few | TGTGCCAGCAGCTCAGTTCTGGGTGAGCAGTTCTTC | CASSSVLGEQFF
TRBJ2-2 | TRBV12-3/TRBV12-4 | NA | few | TGTGCCAGCAGTCCCCCCCCAGACACCCACACCGGGGAGCTGTTTTTT | CASSPPPDTHTGELFF
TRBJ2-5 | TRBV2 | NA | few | TGTGCCAGCAGGGACCAGTACTTC | CASRDQYF
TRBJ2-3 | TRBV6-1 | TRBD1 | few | TGTGCCAGCAGTAGACGACAGGGCCTCACAGATACGCAGTATTTT | CASSRRQGLTDTQYF
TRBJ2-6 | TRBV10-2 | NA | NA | TGCGCCAGCACCTCTGGGGCCAACGTCCTGACTTTC | CASTSGANVLTF
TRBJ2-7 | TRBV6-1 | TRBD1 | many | TGTGCCAGCAGGGCTGGGACAGTAGGGTTGAGCGAGCAGTACTTC | CASRAGTVGLSEQYF
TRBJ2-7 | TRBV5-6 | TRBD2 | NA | TGTGCCAGCAGCGGCGGGACTAGCGAGGTAAACTACGAGCAGTACTTC | CASSGGTSEVNYEQYF
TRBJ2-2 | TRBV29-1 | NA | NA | TGCAGCGTTGGGCGGCGCGACACCGGGGAGCTGTTTTTT | CSVGRRDTGELFF
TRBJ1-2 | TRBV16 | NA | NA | TGTGCCAGCAGCCACACCTCGGGAGGCTACACCTTC | CASSHTSGGYTF
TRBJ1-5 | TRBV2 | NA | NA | TGTGCCAGCTCCTACCGGGACGGCAATCAGCCCCAGCATTTT | CASSYRDGNQPQHF
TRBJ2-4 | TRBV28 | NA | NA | TGTGCCAGCAGTCAAAACCCCCTAAACATTCAGTACTTC | CASSQNPLNIQYF
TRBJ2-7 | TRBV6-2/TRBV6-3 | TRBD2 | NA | TGTGCCAGCAGTTTCCTTGCGGGAGGAGGTGGGGAGCAGTACTTC | CASSFLAGGGGEQYF
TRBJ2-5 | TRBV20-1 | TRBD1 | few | TGCAGTGCCCTAGATGCAGGGGGCGTCGGGACCCAGTACTTC | CSALDAGGVGTQYF
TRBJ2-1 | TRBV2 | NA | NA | TGTGCCATTCCTCCGTCCACGCCGGGAAATGAGCAGTTCTTC | CAIPPSTPGNEQFF
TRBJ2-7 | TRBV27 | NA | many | TGTGCCAGCAGTTTACGTCTAGGAGCCTACGAGCAGTACTTC | CASSLRLGAYEQYF
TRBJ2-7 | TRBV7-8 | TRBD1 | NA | TGTGCCAGCAGCCCCGTTCAGGGACAGGGGAACCTATACGAGCAGTACTTC | CASSPVQGQGNLYEQYF
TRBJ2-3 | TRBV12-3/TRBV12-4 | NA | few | TGTGCCAGCAGTTTGGGACTTAATACGCAGTATTTT | CASSLGLNTQYF
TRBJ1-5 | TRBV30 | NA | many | TGTGCCTGGAGTCGCCGGGTGGGAGATCAGCCCCAGCATTTT | CAWSRRVGDQPQHF
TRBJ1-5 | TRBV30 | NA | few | TGTGCCTGGAGTAAGTCAGGGAGGCAGCCCCAGCATTTT | CAWSKSGRQPQHF
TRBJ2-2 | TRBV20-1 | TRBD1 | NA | TGCAGTGCTAGATCTGGGACAGCCACCGGGGAGCTGTTTTTT | CSARSGTATGELFF
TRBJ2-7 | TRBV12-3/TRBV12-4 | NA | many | TGTGCCAGCTCTTCAGGGCCAGGGTACCCCTCCTACGAGCAGTACTTC | CASSSGPGYPSYEQYF
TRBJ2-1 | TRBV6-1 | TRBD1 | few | TGTGCCAGCAGTCAAGACAGGGCATCGCAGTTCTTC | CASSQDRASQFF
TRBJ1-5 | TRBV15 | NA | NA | TGTGCCACCAGCAGAGTCCTCGCGGCAAATCAGCCCCAGCATTTT | CATSRVLAANQPQHF
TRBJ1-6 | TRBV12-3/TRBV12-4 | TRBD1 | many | TGTGCCAGCACCCCGGGACAGGGAAAGGATTCACCCCTCCACTTT | CASTPGQGKDSPLHF
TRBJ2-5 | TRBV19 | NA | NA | TGTGCCAGTAGTATAGTTGGGGGAGAGGAGACCCAGTACTTC | CASSIVGGEETQYF
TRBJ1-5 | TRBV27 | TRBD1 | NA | TGTGCCAGCAGTTTCGGACAGGGGGGTATGTATTCCCAGCATTTT | CASSFGQGGMYSQHF
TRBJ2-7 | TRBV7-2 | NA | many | TGTGCCAGCAGCTTTTTGACAGGTGTCCCCTACGAGCAGTACTTC | CASSFLTGVPYEQYF
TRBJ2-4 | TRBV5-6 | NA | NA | TGTGCCAGCAGCCCCTTGACGGGGTACATTCAGTACTTC | CASSPLTGYIQYF
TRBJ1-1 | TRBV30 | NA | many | TGTGCCTCCAGAGCCGGACGGGAGAGGAACACTGAAGCTTTCTTT | CASRAGRERNTEAFF
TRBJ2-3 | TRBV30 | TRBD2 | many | TGTGCCTGGAGTCTAGCTAGCGGGAGCACAGATACGCAGTATTTT | CAWSLASGSTDTQYF
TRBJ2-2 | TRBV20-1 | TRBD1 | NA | TGCAGTGCTAGTACAGGGGTCGGGGAGCTGTTTTTT | CSASTGVGELFF
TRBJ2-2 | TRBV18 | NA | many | TGTGCCAGCTCACCCCAGACAGGGAACACCGGGGAGCTGTTTTTT | CASSPQTGNTGELFF
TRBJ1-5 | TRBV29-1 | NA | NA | TGCAGCGTTGCACAGGGACTCAATCAGCCCCAGCATTTT | CSVAQGLNQPQHF
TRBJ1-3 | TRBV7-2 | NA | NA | TGTGCCAGCAGCTTAGCCCGCAGACTCTCTGGAAACACCATATATTTT | CASSLARRLSGNTIYF
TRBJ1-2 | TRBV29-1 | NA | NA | TGCAGCGTTGTTCCCCTTGGACAATACTATGGCTACACCTTC | CSVVPLGQYYGYTF
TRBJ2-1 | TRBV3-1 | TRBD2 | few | TGTGCCAGCAGCCAAGAGGGGGTGGGAGGGGTTATCTACAATGAGCAGTTCTTC | CASSQEGVGGVIYNEQFF
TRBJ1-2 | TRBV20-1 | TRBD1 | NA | TGCAGTGCCCTTAATGACAGGGAGAACTATGGCTACACCTTC | CSALNDRENYGYTF
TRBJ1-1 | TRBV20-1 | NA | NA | TGCAGTGCTAGCCCAACACAAGGGGGTGGGACTGAAGCTTTCTTT | CSASPTQGGGTEAFF
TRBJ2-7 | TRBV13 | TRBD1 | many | TGTGCCAGCAGCTTATGGGGGACAGGGAGCTCCTACGAGCAGTACTTC | CASSLWGTGSSYEQYF
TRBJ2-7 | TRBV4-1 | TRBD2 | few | TGCGCCAGCAGCCAGACGACCCATGAGGCTAGCGGGGCGTCCTACGAGCAGTACTTC | CASSQTTHEASGASYEQYF
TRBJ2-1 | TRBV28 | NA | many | TGTGCCAGCAGTTTTGTTACTAGTGGGTTAGGTGAGCAGTTCTTC | CASSFVTSGLGEQFF
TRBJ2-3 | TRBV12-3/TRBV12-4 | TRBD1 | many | TGTGCCAGCAGTTTATGGGGCGGGACAGGGGATGCGGCCGCAGATACGCAGTATTTT | CASSLWGGTGDAAADTQYF
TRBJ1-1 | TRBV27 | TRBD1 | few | TGTGCCAGCAGTCTCCGACAGGGGGGGAACACTGAAGCTTTCTTT | CASSLRQGGNTEAFF
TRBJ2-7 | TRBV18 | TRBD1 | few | TGTGCCAGGGACAGGGGGCCATACGAGCAGTACTTC | CARDRGPYEQYF
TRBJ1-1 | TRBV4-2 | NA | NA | TGTGCCAGCAGCCAAGGGGACAAGAACACTGAAGCTTTCTTT | CASSQGDKNTEAFF